Listed here are 22 T cell receptor beta chains from one sample, sequenced in a study of cytomegalovirus exposure and HLA in healthy donors. PCR used 60 Vbeta primers and 13 Jbeta primers. The repertoire was sequenced with immunoSEQ multiplex PCR; TCRdb's copy has only in-frame clones and lacks some. The data contain some 130,000 clones, roughly 80% of them singletons. Input material: PBMCs. These receptors were taken from a woman in her thirties or forties in good health and CMV-seronegative.

V usage is TRBV28 and J usage is TRBJ1-5; 9 nucleotides agree with TRBD1. CDR1 is MDHEN, CDR2 SYDVKM, per germline. With 5 bases clipped from V and 7 bases from J, the junction kept 12 bases outside the gene matches. CDR3 length: 16 residues. The CDR3 nucleotides are TGTGCCAGCAGTCCGTCCGGGACAGGGCTGGGCCAGCCCCAGCATTTT. Amino acids: CASSPSGTGLGQPQHF. The whole variable domain, filled in from reference TRBV28 and TRBJ1-5, reads DVKVTQSSRYLVKRTGEKVFLECVQDMDHENMFWYRQDPGLGLRLIYFSYDVKMKEKGDIPEGYSVSREKKERFSLILESASTNQTSMYLCASSPSGTGLGQPQHFGDGTRLSIL.

This clone was seen a few times. The chain combines TRBV27 with TRBJ1-6, with 7 bases identical to TRBD1. The germline gives CDR1 MNHEY, CDR2 SMNVEV (reference sequence). The J segment lost 8 bases and the V segment lost 5 bases, leaving 15 bases of the junction unmatched. This CDR3 is 17 amino acids long. The CDR3 DNA reads TGTGCCAGCAGTCCTTTCCCGACAGGGTCCCCTGATTCACCCCTCCACTTT. As protein: CASSPFPTGSPDSPLHF.

The chain recombines TRBV28 with TRBJ2-3; D is unresolved. The CDR3 runs 14 residues. The V and J ends lost 2 bases and 2 bases respectively, with 8 bases between them. Germline loops: CDR1 MDHEN, CDR2 SYDVKM. This CDR3 is CASSLAEITDTQYF. The CDR3 DNA reads TGTGCCAGCAGTTTAGCGGAGATCACAGATACGCAGTATTTT.

The chain is built from TRBV6-5 and TRBJ2-7; D is unclear. The V gene lost 6 bases and the J gene lost 5 bases, with 20 bases spanning the gap. The CDR3 extends over 15 amino acids. Germline CDR1 MNHEY, CDR2 SVGAGI. CDR3 in DNA: TGTGCCAGCAGGGCCGACTCTCAGTCGGCCCACGAGCAGTACTTC. Translated: CASRADSQSAHEQYF.

In its sample, this clone was seen a few times. V usage is TRBV28 and J usage is TRBJ1-1, with D possibly matching TRBD1 (5 bases). Germline CDR1 MDHEN, CDR2 SYDVKM. V shed 2 bases and J shed 2 bases, with 9 bases lying between them. CDR3 size: 14 residues. CDR3 bases: TGTGCCAGCAGTTTAGCGCGGACAAACACTGAAGCTTTCTTT. It translates to CASSLARTNTEAFF.

This clone was recorded once. The genes are TRBV5-1 and TRBJ1-1, with TRBD1 matching over 9 bases. The CDR3 sequence is 14 residues long. Per germline, CDR1 SGHRS and CDR2 YFSETQ. Trimming at V came to 3 bases and at J to 7 bases, leaving 7 bases not matched to a gene. This chain's CDR3 is CASSSWDRADEAFF. CDR3 nucleotide sequence: TGCGCCAGCAGCTCCTGGGACAGGGCAGATGAAGCTTTCTTT.

V gene TRBV7-3 combines with J gene TRBJ2-5, with 8 bases that match TRBD2. Germline assignment: CDR1 SGHTA and CDR2 FQGTGA. The J segment lost 1 base and the V segment lost 5 bases, leaving 6 bases of the junction unmatched. This CDR3 comprises 15 residues. CDR3 protein: CASSHNGGAQETQYF. DNA of the CDR3: TGTGCCAGCAGCCACAACGGGGGGGCCCAAGAGACCCAGTACTTC.

The chain links TRBV27 to TRBJ2-5; a possible D gene is TRBD1 (5 bases). V lost 3 bases and J lost 7, with 15 bases in between. The CDR3 extends over 14 amino acids. Germline-derived CDR1 and CDR2 are MNHEY and SMNVEV (reference sequence). CDR3 sequence: CASSLGQGVGTQYF. The CDR3, as DNA: TGTGCCAGCAGTTTGGGGCAGGGTGTCGGGACCCAGTACTTC.

This clone was found a few times. The chain joins TRBV29-1 to TRBJ2-7; 9 positions agree with TRBD1. The V and J ends lost 8 bases and 6 bases, in that order; junction bases with no gene match: 5. From germline, CDR1 is SQVTM and CDR2 ANQGSEA. The CDR3 runs to 11 residues. DNA for the CDR3: TGCAGCTACCAGACAGGGGGCGAGCAGTACTTC. Translated: CSYQTGGEQYF.

The chain uses TRBV5-6 and TRBJ2-7; 8 bases map to TRBD1. The V and J ends lost 4 bases and 4 bases, in that order; junction bases with no gene match: 7. This CDR3 spans 14 amino acids. Germline V CDR1 and CDR2: SGHDT, YYEEEE. In DNA form, the CDR3 reads TGTGCCAGCAGCCTTCCCGGACAGGGTTACGAGCAGTACTTC. It encodes CASSLPGQGYEQYF.

The count of this clone is one. The V and J genes are TRBV19 and TRBJ2-1, with TRBD2 matching over 8 bases. The CDR3 spans 14 residues. V lost 5 bases and J lost 5; bases outside the gene matches: 5. Germline V gene lookup returns CDR1 LNHDA and CDR2 SQIVND (reference sequence). The CDR3 coding sequence is TGTGCCAGTAGTGGGCGGGGGGCCCACAATGAGCAGTTCTTC. This codes for CASSGRGAHNEQFF.

This clone was counted a few times. One end of the junction is discordant with germline, which a read error may explain. V usage is TRBV7-7 and J usage is TRBJ2-6; 15 bases line up with TRBD2. Germline CDR1 reads SSHAT; CDR2 reads FNYEAQ (reference sequence). CDR3 length: 19 amino acids. CDR3 sequence reads: CASSLRTSGGASGANVLTF. Here the CDR3 DNA reads TGTGCTAGCAGCCTCCGGACTAGCGGGGGGGCCTCTGGGGCCAACGTCCTGACTTTC.

V gene TRBV4-3 combines with J gene TRBJ2-6; D perhaps matches TRBD1 (5 bases). V lost 0 bases to trimming and J lost 0 bases, with 9 bases between them. In germline, CDR1 is LGHNA, CDR2 YSLEER. This CDR3 contains 17 residues. Here the CDR3 DNA reads TGCGCCAGCAGCCAAGATGGACAAAACTCTGGGGCCAACGTCCTGACTTTC. Its translation: CASSQDGQNSGANVLTF.

This chain uses TRBV2 with TRBJ1-2; no reliable D call. Germline lookup yields CDR1 SNHLY and CDR2 FYNNEI. This CDR3 contains 12 residues. Trimming left V 3 bases short and J 6 bases short, with 8 bases between. CDR3 DNA: TGTGCCAGCAGTGATCCCCCCAATGGCTACACCTTC. Protein sequence: CASSDPPNGYTF.

This clone was found once. The V gene is TRBV5-6, the J gene TRBJ1-2, with 8 bases fitting TRBD1. In germline, CDR1 is SGHDT, CDR2 YYEEEE. V gave up 5 bases and J gave up 4 bases; unmatched junction bases: 13. The CDR3 runs 16 residues. The CDR3 DNA sequence: TGTGCCAGCAGATACTCGACAGGGGAGCCCTCCTATGGCTACACCTTC. Protein sequence: CASRYSTGEPSYGYTF.

In DNA, the CDR3 is TGTGCCAGCAGCCCGCGGACAGGGGTACGAGCTGAAGCTTTCTTT. It specifies CASSPRTGVRAEAFF. The chain links TRBV7-2 to TRBJ1-1; 9 nucleotides agree with TRBD1. Germline-derived CDR1 and CDR2 are SGHTA and FQGNSA. V was pared by 5 bases and J by 6 bases, with 10 bases of the junction left unmatched. The CDR3 covers 15 residues. Looking up the rest from reference TRBV7-2 and TRBJ1-1 gives the full variable domain: GAGVSQSPSNKVTEKGKDVELRCDPISGHTALYWYRQSLGQGLEFLIYFQGNSAPDKSGLPSDRFSAERTGGSVSTLTIQRTQQEDSAVYLCASSPRTGVRAEAFFGQGTRLTVV.

The chain links TRBV9 to TRBJ2-5, with TRBD2 matching 8 bases. The V gene's germline CDR1 is SGDLS and CDR2 YYNGEE. The CDR3 loop spans 15 amino acids. J was trimmed by 5 bases and V by 6 bases; bases with no gene match: 12. The CDR3 nucleotides read TGTGCCAGCACTCAAGGCGGGGGGACAATGGAGACCCAGTACTTC. It specifies CASTQGGGTMETQYF.

This clone has just one count. The V gene is TRBV14, the J gene TRBJ2-5; possible D gene TRBD2, 6 bases. Germline-derived CDR1 and CDR2 are SGHDN and FVKESK. The CDR3 has 15 amino acids. V shed 0 bases and J shed 5 bases, with 13 bases lying between them. CDR3: CASSQERREGETQYF. CDR3 nucleotide sequence: TGTGCCAGCAGCCAAGAACGGCGGGAAGGGGAGACCCAGTACTTC.

This clone was counted only a few times. The V call is TRBV6-5, the J call TRBJ1-4, with 8 bases that match TRBD1. CDR1 and CDR2 from the germline V gene are MNHEY and SVGAGI. There are 15 residues in the CDR3. The V and J ends lost 5 bases and 6 bases, in that order; junction bases with no gene match: 8. The CDR3 DNA is TGTGCCAGCAGTCACCGCGGACAGGGATATGAAAAACTGTTTTTT. It is translated as CASSHRGQGYEKLFF.

V usage is TRBV7-2 and J usage is TRBJ2-7; 10 bases are a match to TRBD2. This CDR3 is 17 amino acids long. Germline CDR1 reads SGHTA; CDR2 reads FQGNSA. V shed 1 base, J shed 0 bases, and the junction held 6 bases outside the gene matches. This CDR3 reads CASSLVAGGPGSYEQYF. CDR3 bases: TGTGCCAGCAGCTTAGTAGCGGGGGGCCCTGGCTCCTACGAGCAGTACTTC.

The chain recombines TRBV5-1 with TRBJ1-2; 9 nucleotides line up with TRBD1. The CDR3 consists of 14 residues. V lost 0 bases and J lost 3; bases outside the gene matches: 0. Looked up from germline, CDR1 is SGHRS and CDR2 is YFSETQ. CDR3 nucleotides: TGCGCCAGCAGCTTGGGACAGGGGGACTATGGCTACACCTTC. The encoded protein is CASSLGQGDYGYTF.

The V call is TRBV6-6, the J call TRBJ1-5, with D possibly TRBD1 on 5 matching bases. Germline V gene sequence: CDR1 MNHNY, CDR2 SVGAGI (reference sequence). Trimming removed 4 bases at V and 9 bases at J, with 13 bases between. This CDR3 is 13 amino acids long. The DNA of the CDR3 is TGTGCCAGCAGTTCACCGGACATTCCGCCCCAGCATTTT. It yields the protein CASSSPDIPPQHF.